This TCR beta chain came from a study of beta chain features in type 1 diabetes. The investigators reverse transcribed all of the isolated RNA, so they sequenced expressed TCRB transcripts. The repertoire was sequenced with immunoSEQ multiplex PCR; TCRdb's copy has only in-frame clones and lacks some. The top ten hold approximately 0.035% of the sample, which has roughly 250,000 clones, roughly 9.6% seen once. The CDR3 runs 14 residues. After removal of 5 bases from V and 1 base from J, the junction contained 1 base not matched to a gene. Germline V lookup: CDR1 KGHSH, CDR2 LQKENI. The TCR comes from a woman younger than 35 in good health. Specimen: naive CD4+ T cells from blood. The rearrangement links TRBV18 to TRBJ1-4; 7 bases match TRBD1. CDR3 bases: TGTGCCAGCTCAGCAGGGGGAACTAATGAAAAACTGTTTTTT. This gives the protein CASSAGGTNEKLFF. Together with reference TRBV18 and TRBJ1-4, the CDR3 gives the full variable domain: NAGVMQNPRHLVRRRGQEARLRCSPMKGHSHVYWYRQLPEEGLKFMVYLQKENIIDESGMPKERFSAEFPKEGPSILRIQQVVRGDSAAYFCASSAGGTNEKLFFGSGTQLSVL.